Each of the 30 T cell receptor beta chains below was sequenced from the same sample in a study of control samples from healthy donors and cancer patients. This table comes from immunoSEQ multiplex PCR, and its TCRdb copy is limited to in-frame clones, with some not included. The sample has tens of thousands of clones; roughly 83% are singletons. The source material was PBMCs. These receptor sequences come from a man between 70 and 80 years old with lung cancer.

V usage is TRBV2 and J usage is TRBJ1-2, with 8 bases that match TRBD1. The V gene end was trimmed by 5 bases and the J gene end by 5 bases; junction bases not matched to a gene: 1. The CDR3 is 12 amino acids. CDR1 is SNHLY and CDR2 is FYNNEI in the germline V gene. The CDR3 reads CASSRQGYGYTF. In nucleotides, the CDR3 is TGTGCCAGCAGTCGACAGGGGTATGGCTACACCTTC. Based on the CDR3 plus reference TRBV2 and TRBJ1-2, the full variable domain is EPEVTQTPSHQVTQMGQEVILRCVPISNHLYFYWYRQILGQKVEFLVSFYNNEISEKSEIFDDQFSVERPDGSNFTLKIRSTKLEDSAMYFCASSRQGYGYTFGSGTRLTVV.

The genes are TRBV5-1 and TRBJ2-7; 10 nucleotides line up with TRBD1. Germline CDR1 and CDR2: SGHRS and YFSETQ. The CDR3 is made up of 15 amino acids. J lost 3 bases, V lost 4 bases, and 7 bases had no gene match. The DNA of the CDR3 is TGCGCCAGCAGCCGCGGACAGGGGGTTTTCTACGAGCAGTACTTC. Amino acid sequence: CASSRGQGVFYEQYF.

The rearrangement joins TRBV4-1 to TRBJ1-3; 7 bases fit TRBD1. This CDR3 is built from 18 residues. Trimming at V came to 0 bases and at J to 0 bases, leaving 8 bases not matched to a gene. The V gene's germline CDR1 is MGHRA and CDR2 YSYEKL. In nucleotides, the CDR3 is TGCGCCAGCAGCCAAGACCCGGGACAGACGCTCTCTGGAAACACCATATATTTT. As protein: CASSQDPGQTLSGNTIYF.

The V gene is TRBV10-3, the J gene TRBJ2-3; 8 bases fit TRBD1. The CDR3 length is 15 residues. Germline assignment: CDR1 ENHRY and CDR2 SYGVKD. The V and J ends lost 6 bases and 0 bases, in that order; junction bases with no gene match: 5. The CDR3 loop is CAIRRDRGSTDTQYF. The DNA for the CDR3 is TGTGCCATCAGGAGAGACAGGGGCAGCACAGATACGCAGTATTTT.

This clone has only a few counts. V is TRBV27 and J is TRBJ1-2, with a weak D call TRBD1 (6 bases). This CDR3 comprises 14 residues. V was shortened by 3 bases and J by 4 bases, with 12 bases between the two germline ends. Germline V gene lookup returns CDR1 MNHEY and CDR2 SMNVEV (reference sequence). The CDR3: CASSFSRGGYGYTF. DNA of the CDR3: TGTGCCAGCAGTTTCTCACGAGGGGGCTATGGCTACACCTTC.

This sequence joins TRBV3-1 (or the pseudogene TRBV3-2) and TRBJ1-4, with TRBD1 matching 9 bases. The CDR3 spans 16 residues. The V segment lost 0 bases and the J segment 8 bases; nucleotides outside the gene matches: 7. The germline V gene has CDR1 LGHDT and CDR2 YNNKEL (reference sequence). The CDR3 spells CASSQEAGQGGEKLFF. CDR3 DNA: TGTGCCAGCAGCCAAGAGGCGGGACAGGGCGGCGAAAAACTGTTTTTT.

This chain uses TRBV6-5 with TRBJ2-1; D uncertain. Trimming cost V 6 bases and J 10 bases, with 13 bases left between them. CDR3 length: 12 amino acids. The germline V gene has CDR1 MNHEY and CDR2 SVGAGI. In DNA, the CDR3 is TGTGCCAGCAGGGCACCGGCTGGGGAGCAGTTCTTC. The encoded protein is CASRAPAGEQFF.

The chain links TRBV9 to TRBJ1-2; D is undetermined. The CDR3 sequence is 11 residues long. Germline V gene sequence: CDR1 SGDLS, CDR2 YYNGEE. Trimming took off 4 bases at V and 7 bases at J, with 8 bases between the two ends. As DNA, the CDR3 is TGTGCCAGCAGCCGCCGGACTGGCTACACCTTC. Amino acids: CASSRRTGYTF.

The genes are TRBV14 and TRBJ2-2; D remains ambiguous. The ends were cut back, 3 bases at V and 6 bases at J, with 17 bases in the middle. This CDR3 has 16 residues. Germline V gene sequence: CDR1 SGHDN, CDR2 FVKESK. This chain's CDR3 is CASSQVLSPGAGELFF. In nucleotides, the CDR3 is TGTGCCAGCAGCCAGGTTCTTTCCCCCGGCGCCGGGGAGCTGTTTTTT.

The chain has TRBV5-1 and TRBJ2-2; D gene uncertain. From germline, CDR1 is SGHRS and CDR2 YFSETQ. The CDR3 has 14 amino acids. The V end was cut by 1 base, the J end by 4 bases, with 8 bases between. In DNA form, the CDR3 reads TGCGCCAGCAGCTTGCCTCCCCGCACCGGGGAGCTGTTTTTT. Residues: CASSLPPRTGELFF. The variable domain in full, completed from reference TRBV5-1 and TRBJ2-2, reads KAGVTQTPRYLIKTRGQQVTLSCSPISGHRSVSWYQQTPGQGLQFLFEYFSETQRNKGNFPGRFSGRQFSNSRSEMNVSTLELGDSALYLCASSLPPRTGELFFGEGSRLTVL.

This sequence joins TRBV11-3 and TRBJ2-3; a possible D gene is TRBD1 (5 bases). Germline lookup yields CDR1 SGHNT and CDR2 YENEEA. V gave up 0 bases and J gave up 6 bases, with 7 bases separating them. This CDR3 region has 13 residues. The CDR3: CASSLEAGDTQYF. CDR3 in DNA: TGTGCCAGCAGCTTAGAGGCAGGGGATACGCAGTATTTT. Combining the CDR3 with reference TRBV11-3 and TRBJ2-3 gives the whole variable domain EAGVVQSPRYKIIEKKQPVAFWCNPISGHNTLYWYLQNLGQGPELLIRYENEEAVDDSQLPKDRFSAERLKGVDSTLKIQPAELGDSAVYLCASSLEAGDTQYFGPGTRLTVL.

The rearrangement uses TRBV21-1 and TRBJ1-2. TRBV21-1 is recorded as a pseudogene. This CDR3 has 14 residues. The CDR3 DNA follows: TGTGCCAGCAGCTCGACGGAGGACAACTATGGCTACACCTTC. This encodes CASSSTEDNYGYTF.

The J gene is TRBJ1-5, the V gene TRBV18, with a weak D call TRBD1 (6 bases). The CDR3 has 14 amino acids. Trimming took off 1 base at V and 3 bases at J, with 7 bases between the two ends. CDR1 and CDR2 from the germline V gene are KGHSH and LQKENI. The CDR3: CASSPRQDNQPQHF. In DNA, the CDR3 is TGTGCCAGCTCACCACGACAGGACAATCAGCCCCAGCATTTT.

In its sample, this clone is medium-sized (0.01 to 0.1%). V usage is TRBV27 and J usage is TRBJ1-2; 9 bases agree with TRBD1. The V gene end was trimmed by 4 bases and the J gene end by 8 bases; junction bases not matched to a gene: 8. Germline CDR1 MNHEY, CDR2 SMNVEV (reference sequence). The CDR3 has 14 residues. The DNA of the CDR3 is TGTGCCAGCAGTTCGGGACAGGGAAGAGGGGGCTACACCTTC. Translated: CASSSGQGRGGYTF.

V is TRBV9 and J is TRBJ2-2, with D possibly matching TRBD1 (5 bases). From germline, CDR1 is SGDLS and CDR2 YYNGEE. Deletions cut 6 bases from V and 5 bases from J, with 11 bases between. This CDR3 spans 13 amino acids. The CDR3 DNA reads TGTGCCAGCACGTGGGGCCGTACCGGGGAGCTGTTTTTT. It translates to CASTWGRTGELFF.

The chain combines TRBV13 with TRBJ2-2; no clear D. Germline V gene lookup returns CDR1 PRHDT and CDR2 FYEKMQ (reference sequence). The germline V and J ends were trimmed by 6 bases and 0 bases, with 11 bases remaining between them. This CDR3 region has 15 residues. CDR3 sequence: CASRNGQPNTGELFF. The CDR3 region has the DNA TGTGCCAGCAGGAATGGGCAACCGAACACCGGGGAGCTGTTTTTT.

Only a few counts were recorded for this clone. V is TRBV19 and J is TRBJ1-5; 8 nucleotides align to TRBD1. Trimming at V came to 7 bases and at J to 5 bases, leaving 13 bases not matched to a gene. Germline CDR1 and CDR2: LNHDA and SQIVND (reference sequence). The CDR3 contains 16 residues. The CDR3 loop reads CASKVTGEGRYQPQHF. The CDR3 region has the DNA TGTGCCAGTAAGGTGACAGGGGAGGGACGGTATCAGCCCCAGCATTTT.

The chain is built from TRBV6-2 or TRBV6-3 and TRBJ2-7; D perhaps matches TRBD2 (5 bases). This CDR3 is 14 amino acids long. V was clipped by 4 bases and J by 3 bases, with 13 bases between them. CDR1 and CDR2 (germline): MNHEY, SVGEGT. In DNA, the CDR3 is TGTGCCAGCAGTTTCCAAGGACGGGGCTACGAGCAGTACTTC. This gives the protein CASSFQGRGYEQYF.

The chain joins TRBV7-8 to TRBJ1-1; D gene unclear. Trimming took off 6 bases at V and 3 bases at J, with 11 bases between the two ends. Germline CDR1 SGHVS, CDR2 FQNEAQ. CDR3 length: 13 amino acids. In DNA form, the CDR3 reads TGTGCCAGCAGTTTATCCCCGGACACTGAAGCTTTCTTT. It encodes CASSLSPDTEAFF.

This chain connects TRBV7-2 to TRBJ1-1; D is undetermined. Germline loops: CDR1 SGHTA, CDR2 FQGNSA. With 6 bases removed from V and 10 bases from J, the gap between germline ends came to 18 bases. CDR3 length: 13 amino acids. The CDR3 sequence is CASSPSHPKPAFF. The CDR3 DNA reads as TGTGCCAGCAGTCCATCACATCCGAAACCAGCTTTCTTT.

The chain links TRBV5-6 to TRBJ2-2; D may correspond to TRBD1 or TRBD2 (6 bases each). The CDR3 contains 16 residues. Trimming left V 6 bases short and J 5 bases short, with 20 bases between. The germline V gene encodes CDR1 SGHDT and CDR2 YYEEEE. CDR3 nucleotide sequence: TGTGCCAGCATCACCACCCGGGGGCGGGGAACCGGGGAGCTGTTTTTT. Translated, it gives CASITTRGRGTGELFF. The full variable domain, rest sourced from reference TRBV5-6 and TRBJ2-2, is DAGVTQSPTHLIKTRGQQVTLRCSPKSGHDTVSWYQQALGQGPQFIFQYYEEEERQRGNFPDRFSGHQFPNYSSELNVNALLLGDSALYLCASITTRGRGTGELFFGEGSRLTVL.

The V and J genes are TRBV5-1 and TRBJ2-6; D is undetermined. The CDR3 sequence is 15 residues long. The germline CDR1 and CDR2 sequences are SGHRS and YFSETQ. V lost 1 base, J lost 1 base, and 6 bases lay in between. The CDR3 nucleotides read TGCGCCAGCAGCTTGACGGATTCTGGGGCCAACGTCCTGACTTTC. Protein product: CASSLTDSGANVLTF.

The J gene is TRBJ2-3, the V gene TRBV18; D uncertain. Trimming shortened V by 3 bases and J by 0 bases, and 13 bases separated the two germline ends. CDR3 length: 16 residues. Germline V gene lookup returns CDR1 KGHSH and CDR2 LQKENI. Here the CDR3 reads CASSPRVIPSTDTQYF. DNA for the CDR3: TGTGCCAGCTCACCTAGGGTTATTCCTAGCACAGATACGCAGTATTTT.

The chain is built from TRBV18 and TRBJ2-3; TRBD2 matches at 8 bases. The CDR3 consists of 16 residues. V trimming: 3 bases; J trimming: 2 bases; junction bases outside the gene matches: 7. Germline CDR1 is KGHSH and CDR2 is LQKENI. The CDR3 DNA reads as TGTGCCAGCTCACCCCTCATAGCGGGGTCCACAGATACGCAGTATTTT. Translating gives CASSPLIAGSTDTQYF.

V usage is TRBV5-1 and J usage is TRBJ2-5, with D uncertain. The CDR3 covers 14 residues. Looked up from germline, CDR1 is SGHRS and CDR2 is YFSETQ. Trimming removed 3 bases from V and 1 base from J, with 10 bases in between. The CDR3 spells CASSSQPSQETQYF. CDR3 sequence (DNA): TGCGCCAGCAGCTCTCAGCCTTCCCAAGAGACCCAGTACTTC.

The genes are TRBV6-4 and TRBJ2-1; D may be TRBD2 (7 bases). In germline, CDR1 is MRHNA, CDR2 SNTAGT. V was shortened by 1 base and J by 4 bases, with 11 bases between the two germline ends. This CDR3 has 15 amino acids. CDR3 nucleotide sequence: TGTGCCAGCAGTGACTACGGGGGGCGATACAATGAGCAGTTCTTC. It codes for CASSDYGGRYNEQFF.

The V gene is TRBV7-2, the J gene TRBJ1-1; D is uncertain. V was cut by 2 bases and J by 0 bases, with 10 bases left in between. This CDR3 region has 15 residues. CDR1 and CDR2 from the germline V gene are SGHTA and FQGNSA. The CDR3 loop is CASSLTVTMNTEAFF. The CDR3 bases are TGTGCCAGCAGCTTAACCGTGACAATGAACACTGAAGCTTTCTTT.

The CDR3, as DNA: TGTGCCAGTGGGGTAGCGGGGACTTCCTACGAGCAGTACTTC. This gives the protein CASGVAGTSYEQYF. The chain has TRBV19 and TRBJ2-7; 8 bases are a match to TRBD2. The ends lost 8 bases at V and 1 base at J; junction bases unmatched: 7. From germline, CDR1 is LNHDA and CDR2 SQIVND (reference sequence). The CDR3 extends over 14 amino acids.

This clone was picked up one time. The rearrangement uses TRBV4-3 and TRBJ1-4, with D hard to call. Trimming left V 0 bases short and J 3 bases short, with 8 bases between. Germline lookup yields CDR1 LGHNA and CDR2 YSLEER. The CDR3 runs to 15 residues. CDR3 coding DNA: TGCGCCAGCAGCCAAGAATGGGCCCCTAATGAAAAACTGTTTTTT. Its protein product is CASSQEWAPNEKLFF.

The chain links TRBV7-3 to TRBJ2-3; 11 bases line up with TRBD2. Germline V gene data show CDR1 as SGHTA and CDR2 as FQGTGA. This CDR3 is 16 amino acids long. Germline trimming cut 0 bases from V and 2 bases from J; bases unmatched to any gene: 1. CDR3 in amino acids: CASSLTSGGATDTQYF. CDR3 coding DNA: TGTGCCAGCAGCTTAACTAGCGGGGGGGCCACAGATACGCAGTATTTT.